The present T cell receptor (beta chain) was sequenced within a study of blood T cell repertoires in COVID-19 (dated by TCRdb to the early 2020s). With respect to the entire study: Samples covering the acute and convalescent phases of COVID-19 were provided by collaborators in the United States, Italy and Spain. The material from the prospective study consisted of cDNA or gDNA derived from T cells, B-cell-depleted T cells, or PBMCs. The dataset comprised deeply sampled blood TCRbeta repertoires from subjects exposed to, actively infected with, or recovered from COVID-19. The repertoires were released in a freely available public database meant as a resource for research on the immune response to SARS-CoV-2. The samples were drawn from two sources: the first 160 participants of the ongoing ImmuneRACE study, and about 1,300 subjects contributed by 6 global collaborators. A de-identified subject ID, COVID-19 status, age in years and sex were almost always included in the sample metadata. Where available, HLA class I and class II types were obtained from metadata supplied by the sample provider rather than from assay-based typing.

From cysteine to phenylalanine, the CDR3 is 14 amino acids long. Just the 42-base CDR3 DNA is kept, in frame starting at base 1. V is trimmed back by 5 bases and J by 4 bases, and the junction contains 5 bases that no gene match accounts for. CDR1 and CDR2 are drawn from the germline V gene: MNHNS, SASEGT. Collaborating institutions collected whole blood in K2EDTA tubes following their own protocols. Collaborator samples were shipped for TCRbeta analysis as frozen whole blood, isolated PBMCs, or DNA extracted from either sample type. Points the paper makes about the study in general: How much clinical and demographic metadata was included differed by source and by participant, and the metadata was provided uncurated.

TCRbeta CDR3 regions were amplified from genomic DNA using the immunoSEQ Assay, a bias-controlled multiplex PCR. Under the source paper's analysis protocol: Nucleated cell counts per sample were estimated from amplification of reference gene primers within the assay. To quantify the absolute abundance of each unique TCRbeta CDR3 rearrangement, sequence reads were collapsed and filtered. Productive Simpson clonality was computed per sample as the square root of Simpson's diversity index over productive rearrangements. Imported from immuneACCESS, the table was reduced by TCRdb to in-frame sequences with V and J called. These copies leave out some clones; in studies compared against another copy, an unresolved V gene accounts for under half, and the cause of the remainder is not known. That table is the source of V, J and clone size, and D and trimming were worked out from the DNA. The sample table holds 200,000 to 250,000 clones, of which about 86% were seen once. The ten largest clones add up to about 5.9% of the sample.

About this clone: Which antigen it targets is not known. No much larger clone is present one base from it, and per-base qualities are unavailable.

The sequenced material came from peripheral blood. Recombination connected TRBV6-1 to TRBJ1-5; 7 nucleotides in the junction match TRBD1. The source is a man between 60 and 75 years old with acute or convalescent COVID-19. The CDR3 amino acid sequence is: CASSPDRVNQPQHF. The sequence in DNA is TGTGCCAGCAGTCCCGACAGGGTTAATCAGCCCCAGCATTTT.